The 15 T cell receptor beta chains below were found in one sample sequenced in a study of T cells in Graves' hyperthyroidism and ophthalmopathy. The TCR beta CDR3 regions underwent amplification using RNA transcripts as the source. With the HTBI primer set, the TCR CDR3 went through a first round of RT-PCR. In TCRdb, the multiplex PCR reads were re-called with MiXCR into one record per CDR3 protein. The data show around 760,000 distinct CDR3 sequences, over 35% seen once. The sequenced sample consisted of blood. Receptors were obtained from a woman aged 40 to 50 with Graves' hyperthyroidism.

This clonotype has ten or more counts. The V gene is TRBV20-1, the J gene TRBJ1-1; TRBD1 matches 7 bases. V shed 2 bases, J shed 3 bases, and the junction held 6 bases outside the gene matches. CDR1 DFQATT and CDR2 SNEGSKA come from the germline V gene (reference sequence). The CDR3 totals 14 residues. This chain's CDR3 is CSARRGTVDTEAFF. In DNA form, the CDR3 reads TGCAGTGCTAGAAGAGGGACAGTGGACACTGAAGCTTTCTTT.

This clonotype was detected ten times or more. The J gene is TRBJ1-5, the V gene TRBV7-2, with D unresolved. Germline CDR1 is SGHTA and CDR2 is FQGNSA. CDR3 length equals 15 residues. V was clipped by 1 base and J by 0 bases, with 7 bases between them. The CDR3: CASSLDYSSNQPQHF. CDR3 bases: TGTGCCAGCAGCTTAGATTATAGTAGCAATCAGCCCCAGCATTTT.

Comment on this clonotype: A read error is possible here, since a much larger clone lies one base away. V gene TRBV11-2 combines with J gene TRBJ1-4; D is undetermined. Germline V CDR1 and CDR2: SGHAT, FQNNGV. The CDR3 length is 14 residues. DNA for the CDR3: TGTGCCAACAGCGCGACATTTTGGGTAGAAAAACTGTTTTTT. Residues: CANSATFWVEKLFF.

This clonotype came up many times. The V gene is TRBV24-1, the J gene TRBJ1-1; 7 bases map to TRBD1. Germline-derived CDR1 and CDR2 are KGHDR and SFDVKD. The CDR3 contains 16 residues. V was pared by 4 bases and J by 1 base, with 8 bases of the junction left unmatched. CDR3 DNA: TGTGCCACCAGTGACAGTCCCGGGACAGAGAACACTGAAGCTTTCTTT. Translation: CATSDSPGTENTEAFF.

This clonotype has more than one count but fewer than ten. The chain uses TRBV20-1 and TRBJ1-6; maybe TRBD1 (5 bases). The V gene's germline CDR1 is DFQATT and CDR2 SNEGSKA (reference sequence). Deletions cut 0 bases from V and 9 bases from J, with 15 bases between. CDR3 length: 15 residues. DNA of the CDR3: TGCAGTGCTAGAGAGGTCCGGGACCTCCTTTCACCCCTCCACTTT. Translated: CSAREVRDLLSPLHF.

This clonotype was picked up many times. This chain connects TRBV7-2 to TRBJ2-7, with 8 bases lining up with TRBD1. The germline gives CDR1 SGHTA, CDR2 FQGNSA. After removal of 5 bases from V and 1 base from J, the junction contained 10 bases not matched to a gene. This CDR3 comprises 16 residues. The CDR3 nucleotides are TGTGCCAGCAGCCCCCGGACGGGGACAGGTTCCTACGAGCAGTACTTC. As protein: CASSPRTGTGSYEQYF.

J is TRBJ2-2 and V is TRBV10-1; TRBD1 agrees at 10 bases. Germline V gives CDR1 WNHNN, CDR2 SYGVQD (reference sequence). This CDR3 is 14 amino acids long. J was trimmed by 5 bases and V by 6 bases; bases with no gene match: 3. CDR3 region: CASRGQGLTGELFF. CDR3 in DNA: TGCGCCAGCAGGGGACAGGGGTTGACCGGGGAGCTGTTTTTT.

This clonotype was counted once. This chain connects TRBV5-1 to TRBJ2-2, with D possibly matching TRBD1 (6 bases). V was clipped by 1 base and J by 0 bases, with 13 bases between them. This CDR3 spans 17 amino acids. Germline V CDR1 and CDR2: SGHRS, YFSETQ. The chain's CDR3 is CASSLNPRTANTGELFF. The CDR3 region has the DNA TGCGCCAGCAGCTTGAATCCTAGGACAGCGAACACCGGGGAGCTGTTTTTT.

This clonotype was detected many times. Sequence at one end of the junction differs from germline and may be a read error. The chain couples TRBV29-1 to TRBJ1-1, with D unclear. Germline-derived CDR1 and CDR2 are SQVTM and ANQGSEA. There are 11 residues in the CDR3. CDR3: CSAERGTEAFF. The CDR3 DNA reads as TGCAGCGCTGAACGGGGCACTGAAGCTTTCTTT.

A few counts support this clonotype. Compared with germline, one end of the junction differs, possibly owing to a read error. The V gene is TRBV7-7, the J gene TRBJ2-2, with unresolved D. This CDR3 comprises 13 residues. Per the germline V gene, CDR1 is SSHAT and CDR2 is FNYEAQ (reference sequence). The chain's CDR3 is CASSPQITGELFF. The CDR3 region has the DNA TGTGCTAGCAGCCCCCAGATTACCGGGGAGCTGTTTTTT.

Here the CDR3 DNA reads TGTGCCACCAGCAGCCAAGAGCTCCGGCAGGGCGATGGCTACACCTTC. The encoded protein is CATSSQELRQGDGYTF. This chain uses TRBV15 with TRBJ1-2; weak D call: TRBD1 (5 bases). V was trimmed by 3 bases and J by 6 bases, leaving 20 bases between them. The CDR3 runs 16 residues. Germline CDR1 LNHNV, CDR2 YYDKDF (reference sequence).

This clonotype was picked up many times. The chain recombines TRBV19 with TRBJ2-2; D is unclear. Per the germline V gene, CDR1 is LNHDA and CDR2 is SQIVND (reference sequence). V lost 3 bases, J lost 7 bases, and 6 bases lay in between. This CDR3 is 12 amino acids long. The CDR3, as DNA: TGTGCCAGTAGTATTGGAATCGGGGAGCTGTTTTTT. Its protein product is CASSIGIGELFF.

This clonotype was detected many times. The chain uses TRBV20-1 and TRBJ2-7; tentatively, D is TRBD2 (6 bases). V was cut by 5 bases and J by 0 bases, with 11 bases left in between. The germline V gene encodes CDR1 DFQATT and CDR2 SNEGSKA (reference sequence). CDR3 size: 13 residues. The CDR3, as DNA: TGCAGTGCTCGGAGGGAGAACTCCTACGAGCAGTACTTC. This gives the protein CSARRENSYEQYF.

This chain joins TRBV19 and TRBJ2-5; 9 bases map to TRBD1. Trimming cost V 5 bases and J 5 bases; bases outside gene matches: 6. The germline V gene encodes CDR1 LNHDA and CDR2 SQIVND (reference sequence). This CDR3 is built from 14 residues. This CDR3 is CASSRHDRGETQYF. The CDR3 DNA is TGTGCCAGTAGTCGTCATGACAGGGGGGAGACCCAGTACTTC.

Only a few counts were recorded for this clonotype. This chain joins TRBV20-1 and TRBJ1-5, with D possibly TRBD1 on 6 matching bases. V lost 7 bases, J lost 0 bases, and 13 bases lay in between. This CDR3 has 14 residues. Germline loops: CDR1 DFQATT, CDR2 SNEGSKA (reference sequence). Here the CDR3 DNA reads TGCAGTGTTAAGACAGGTTATAGCAATCAGCCCCAGCATTTT. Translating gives CSVKTGYSNQPQHF.